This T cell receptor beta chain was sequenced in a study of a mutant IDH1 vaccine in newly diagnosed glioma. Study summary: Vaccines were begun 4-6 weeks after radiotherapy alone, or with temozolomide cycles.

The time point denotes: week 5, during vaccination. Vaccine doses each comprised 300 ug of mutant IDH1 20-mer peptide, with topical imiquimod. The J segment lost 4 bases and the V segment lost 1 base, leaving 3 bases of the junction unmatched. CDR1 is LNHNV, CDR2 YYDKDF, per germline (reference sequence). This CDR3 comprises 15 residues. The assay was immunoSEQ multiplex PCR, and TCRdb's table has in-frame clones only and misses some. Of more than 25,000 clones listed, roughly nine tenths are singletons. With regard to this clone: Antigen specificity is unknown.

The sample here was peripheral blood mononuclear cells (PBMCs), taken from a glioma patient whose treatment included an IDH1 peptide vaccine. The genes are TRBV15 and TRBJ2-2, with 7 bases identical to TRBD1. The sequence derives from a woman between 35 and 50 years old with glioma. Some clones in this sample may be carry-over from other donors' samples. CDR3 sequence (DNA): TGTGCCACCAGCAGAGTGGCAGGGGGCACCGGGGAGCTGTTTTTT. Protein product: CATSRVAGGTGELFF.